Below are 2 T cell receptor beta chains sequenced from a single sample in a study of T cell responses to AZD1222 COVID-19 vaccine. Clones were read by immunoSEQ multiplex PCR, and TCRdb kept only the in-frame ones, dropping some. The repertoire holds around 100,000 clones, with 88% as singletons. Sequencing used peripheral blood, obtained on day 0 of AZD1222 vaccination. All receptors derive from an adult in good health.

The CDR3 DNA sequence: TGTGCCAGTAGTATCCGACGGGAGGGCCCCGACAATGAGCAGTTCTTC. It codes for CASSIRREGPDNEQFF. The chain couples TRBV19 to TRBJ2-1; 8 bases match TRBD2. This CDR3 is 16 amino acids long. With V trimmed by 3 bases and J by 5 bases, 9 bases remained unmatched. CDR1 LNHDA and CDR2 SQIVND come from the germline V gene (reference sequence).

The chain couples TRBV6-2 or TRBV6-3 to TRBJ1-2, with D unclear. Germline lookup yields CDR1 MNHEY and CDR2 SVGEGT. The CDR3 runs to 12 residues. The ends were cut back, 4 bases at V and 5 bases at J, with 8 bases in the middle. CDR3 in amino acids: CASSSEGYGYTF. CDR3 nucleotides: TGTGCCAGCAGTTCCGAGGGATATGGCTACACCTTC.